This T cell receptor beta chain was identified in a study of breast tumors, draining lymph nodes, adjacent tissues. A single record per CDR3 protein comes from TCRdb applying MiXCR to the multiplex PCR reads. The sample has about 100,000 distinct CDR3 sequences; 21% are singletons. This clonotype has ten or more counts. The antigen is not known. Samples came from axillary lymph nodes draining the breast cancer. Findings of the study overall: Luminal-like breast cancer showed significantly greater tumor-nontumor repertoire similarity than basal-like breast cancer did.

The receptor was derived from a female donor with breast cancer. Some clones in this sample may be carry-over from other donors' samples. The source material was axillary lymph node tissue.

In DNA, the CDR3 is TGCGCCAGCAGAATGGGACAGGGGACAACAGATACGCAGTATTTT. This codes for CASRMGQGTTDTQYF. The chain links TRBV5-1 to TRBJ2-3; TRBD1 matches 10 bases. This CDR3 has 15 residues. The V and J ends lost 5 bases and 3 bases, in that order; junction bases with no gene match: 6. Germline values: CDR1 SGHRS, CDR2 YFSETQ. The full variable domain, with the rest looked up from reference TRBV5-1 and TRBJ2-3, is KAGVTQTPRYLIKTRGQQVTLSCSPISGHRSVSWYQQTPGQGLQFLFEYFSETQRNKGNFPGRFSGRQFSNSRSEMNVSTLELGDSALYLCASRMGQGTTDTQYFGPGTRLTVL.